One sample yielded the 22 T cell receptor beta chains listed below, sequenced in a study of PD-1 blockade in classical Hodgkin lymphoma. Each patient's relapse followed autologous stem cell transplantation, and brentuximab vedotin exposure varied. Clones were read by immunoSEQ multiplex PCR, and TCRdb kept only the in-frame ones, dropping some. The sample has 20,000 to 30,000 clones, roughly four fifths seen once. Specimen: peripheral blood mononuclear cells (PBMCs), collected before the second cycle of nivolumab. The receptors originated from a human donor with classical Hodgkin lymphoma.

The rearrangement joins TRBV19 to TRBJ1-6; D is ambiguous. This CDR3 contains 14 residues. Trimming left V 7 bases short and J 0 bases short, with 7 bases between. The germline CDR1 and CDR2 sequences are LNHDA and SQIVND (reference sequence). CDR3 loop: CASMVGSYNSPLHF. The CDR3 DNA reads TGTGCCAGTATGGTGGGCTCCTATAATTCACCCCTCCACTTT.

This clone has a single count. A read error may produce the germline difference seen at one junction end. J is TRBJ1-1 and V is TRBV6-6; TRBD1 matches at 7 bases. CDR1 is MNHNY, CDR2 SVGAGI, per germline (reference sequence). This CDR3 contains 15 residues. The CDR3 loop is CASSYHPRDSPIPFF. The CDR3 coding sequence is TGTGCCAGCAGTTACCACCCTCGGGACAGCCCAATCCCCTTTTTT.

V and J are TRBV4-2 and TRBJ2-7, with D perhaps TRBD2 (6 bases). Deletions cut 4 bases from V and 0 bases from J, with 31 bases between. The CDR3 runs 21 residues. Per germline, CDR1 LGHNA and CDR2 YNFKEQ. In DNA form, the CDR3 reads TGTGCCAGCAGCCCAGTAACGTTCACTAGCCGGGACGGCGGTAGCTCCTACGAGCAGTACTTC. Translated: CASSPVTFTSRDGGSSYEQYF.

This chain joins TRBV4-3 and TRBJ1-6; D gene ambiguous. Germline V gives CDR1 LGHNA, CDR2 YSLEER. This CDR3 is built from 14 residues. V was shortened by 1 base and J by 7 bases, with 8 bases between the two germline ends. CDR3 protein: CASSQGAQNSPLHF. The CDR3 bases are TGCGCCAGCAGCCAAGGTGCCCAAAATTCACCCCTCCACTTT.

The J gene is TRBJ2-1, the V gene TRBV11-2; 14 nucleotides match TRBD2. The CDR3 length is 15 residues. Trimming at V came to 7 bases and at J to 10 bases, leaving 9 bases not matched to a gene. The germline CDR1 and CDR2 sequences are SGHAT and FQNNGV. CDR3 sequence (DNA): TGTGCCAGCAACGACAGGAGGACTAGCGGGGGGGAGCAGTTCTTC. Its translation is CASNDRRTSGGEQFF.

This chain links TRBV28 with TRBJ1-2; D is ambiguous. In germline, CDR1 is MDHEN, CDR2 SYDVKM. This CDR3 has 13 residues. V was cut by 3 bases and J by 1 base, with 6 bases left in between. CDR3 coding DNA: TGTGCCAGCAGTTTGGGAAATAACTATGGCTACACCTTC. Protein: CASSLGNNYGYTF.

V and J are TRBV10-1 and TRBJ2-7, with 9 bases matching TRBD1. Looked up from germline, CDR1 is WNHNN and CDR2 is SYGVQD (reference sequence). The CDR3 extends over 15 amino acids. V lost 3 bases, J lost 6 bases, and 9 bases stayed unmatched. The CDR3: CASSESGTGPCEQYF. The CDR3 DNA reads TGCGCCAGCAGTGAAAGCGGGACAGGGCCCTGCGAGCAGTACTTC.

This clone was recorded only once. The rearrangement uses TRBV7-9 and TRBJ1-2; perhaps TRBD1 as D (6 bases). V was shortened by 0 bases and J by 8 bases, with 10 bases between the two germline ends. CDR3 length equals 13 residues. In germline, CDR1 is SEHNR, CDR2 FQNEAQ (reference sequence). The CDR3 sequence: CASSLARGLGYTF. The CDR3 DNA reads as TGTGCCAGCAGCTTAGCCCGGGGGCTAGGCTACACCTTC.

The chain uses TRBV7-2 and TRBJ1-1; D is undetermined. The CDR3 has 13 amino acids. CDR1 and CDR2 (germline): SGHTA, FQGNSA. V gave up 1 base and J gave up 0 bases, with 3 bases separating them. The chain's CDR3 is CASSLELNTEAFF. The CDR3, as DNA: TGTGCCAGCAGCTTAGAGTTGAACACTGAAGCTTTCTTT. Combining the CDR3 with reference TRBV7-2 and TRBJ1-1 gives the whole variable domain GAGVSQSPSNKVTEKGKDVELRCDPISGHTALYWYRQSLGQGLEFLIYFQGNSAPDKSGLPSDRFSAERTGGSVSTLTIQRTQQEDSAVYLCASSLELNTEAFFGQGTRLTVV.

This clone turned up a few times. The V call is TRBV2, the J call TRBJ1-5, with no clear D. Trimming cost V 2 bases and J 2 bases, with 4 bases left between them. Germline V gives CDR1 SNHLY, CDR2 FYNNEI. The CDR3 has 13 residues. The CDR3 sequence: CASSEYGNQPQHF. The CDR3 DNA reads TGTGCCAGCAGTGAATATGGCAATCAGCCCCAGCATTTT.

Only a few counts were recorded for this clone. The chain is built from TRBV6-5 and TRBJ1-5; a possible D gene is TRBD1 (5 bases). This CDR3 is 11 amino acids long. The germline gives CDR1 MNHEY, CDR2 SVGAGI. The V and J ends lost 4 bases and 9 bases respectively, with 7 bases between them. Here the CDR3 DNA reads TGTGCCAGCAGTTCGGGGGGGCCCCAGCATTTT. This encodes CASSSGGPQHF.

The chain couples TRBV5-8 to TRBJ1-1; a weak D match, TRBD1 (5 bases). Germline CDR1 is SGHTS and CDR2 is YDEGEE. Trimming pared 2 bases from V and 5 bases from J, leaving 7 bases between. The length of the CDR3 is 12 residues. This CDR3 reads CASSLGQTEAFF. The CDR3, as DNA: TGTGCCAGCAGCTTAGGACAAACTGAAGCTTTCTTT.

The chain employs TRBV9 and TRBJ1-5; 8 bases line up with TRBD1. The trim removed 4 bases at V and 4 bases at J, leaving 7 bases unmatched. The germline CDR1 and CDR2 sequences are SGDLS and YYNGEE. This CDR3 comprises 15 residues. The CDR3 region has the DNA TGTGCCAGCAGCTTTGGGGGACAGGCGAATCAGCCCCAGCATTTT. This sequence encodes CASSFGGQANQPQHF.

The rearrangement links TRBV28 to TRBJ2-7; D possibly matches TRBD1 or TRBD2 (5 bases each). The V and J ends lost 2 bases and 5 bases respectively, with 19 bases between them. The germline V gene has CDR1 MDHEN and CDR2 SYDVKM. CDR3 length: 16 residues. The CDR3 DNA reads as TGTGCCAGCAGTTTACCCGCAGGGAGCCCAGTAGACGAGCAGTACTTC. It codes for CASSLPAGSPVDEQYF.

The chain couples TRBV4-3 to TRBJ1-1; TRBD1 might be the D (5 bases). CDR3 length: 15 amino acids. Germline CDR1 LGHNA, CDR2 YSLEER. V was shortened by 2 bases and J by 3 bases, with 13 bases between the two germline ends. The CDR3 DNA reads TGCGCCAGCAGCCAATCAGGGATGGGGGACACTGAAGCTTTCTTT. As protein: CASSQSGMGDTEAFF.

The V gene is TRBV4-3, the J gene TRBJ1-2; 8 nucleotides match TRBD1. CDR1 and CDR2 from the germline V gene are LGHNA and YSLEER. Trimming removed 0 bases from V and 2 bases from J; junction bases left unmatched: 8. The CDR3 loop spans 17 amino acids. The DNA of the CDR3 is TGCGCCAGCAGCCAAGATTGGAGGACAGGGACCAACTATGGCTACACCTTC. Its protein is CASSQDWRTGTNYGYTF.

In its sample, this clone was seen a few times. J is TRBJ1-2 and V is TRBV4-2; 9 bases agree with TRBD1. Trimming cost V 6 bases and J 7 bases; bases outside gene matches: 9. The CDR3 is 14 amino acids. Germline V CDR1 and CDR2: LGHNA, YNFKEQ. CDR3 in amino acids: CASSRQGDNGGYTF. As DNA, the CDR3 is TGTGCCAGCAGTCGACAGGGGGACAACGGTGGCTACACCTTC.

The rearrangement uses TRBV5-1 and TRBJ2-4, with D possibly being TRBD1 or TRBD2 (5 bases each). There are 14 residues in the CDR3. Germline CDR1 is SGHRS and CDR2 is YFSETQ. The ends were cut back, 3 bases at V and 2 bases at J, with 9 bases in the middle. The CDR3 coding sequence is TGCGCCAGCAGCTGGGACGTTTCCAAAAACATTCAGTACTTC. Residues: CASSWDVSKNIQYF. Combining the CDR3 with reference TRBV5-1 and TRBJ2-4 gives the whole variable domain KAGVTQTPRYLIKTRGQQVTLSCSPISGHRSVSWYQQTPGQGLQFLFEYFSETQRNKGNFPGRFSGRQFSNSRSEMNVSTLELGDSALYLCASSWDVSKNIQYFGAGTRLSVL.

The chain links TRBV4-3 to TRBJ1-1; D is unclear. The ends were cut back, 0 bases at V and 3 bases at J, with 14 bases in the middle. The germline V gene has CDR1 LGHNA and CDR2 YSLEER. The CDR3 runs 16 residues. The CDR3: CASSQDQDFPDTEAFF. As DNA, the CDR3 is TGCGCCAGCAGCCAAGATCAGGACTTTCCCGACACTGAAGCTTTCTTT.

This sequence joins TRBV15 and TRBJ1-5, with D possibly matching TRBD1 (5 bases). Germline V gives CDR1 LNHNV, CDR2 YYDKDF (reference sequence). Trimming removed 0 bases at V and 7 bases at J, with 13 bases between. The CDR3 is 15 residues long. This CDR3 is CATSRDRGVEQPQHF. For the CDR3, the DNA is TGTGCCACCAGCAGAGATCGAGGGGTGGAACAGCCCCAGCATTTT.

V is TRBV7-2 and J is TRBJ2-7; 7 nucleotides agree with TRBD1. CDR1 is SGHTA and CDR2 is FQGNSA in the germline V gene. This CDR3 is built from 14 residues. Trimming removed 2 bases from V and 5 bases from J; junction bases left unmatched: 6. The CDR3 nucleotides read TGTGCCAGCAGCTTAAGGGGGCTCAGGGACGAGCAGTACTTC. Translation: CASSLRGLRDEQYF.

CDR3 in amino acids: CAIRRESSYGYTF. CDR3 sequence (DNA): TGTGCGATACGTCGAGAATCGAGCTATGGCTACACCTTC. The chain employs TRBV5-4 and TRBJ1-2, with D unresolved. Germline CDR1 reads SGHNT; CDR2 reads YYREEE (reference sequence). CDR3 length equals 13 residues.